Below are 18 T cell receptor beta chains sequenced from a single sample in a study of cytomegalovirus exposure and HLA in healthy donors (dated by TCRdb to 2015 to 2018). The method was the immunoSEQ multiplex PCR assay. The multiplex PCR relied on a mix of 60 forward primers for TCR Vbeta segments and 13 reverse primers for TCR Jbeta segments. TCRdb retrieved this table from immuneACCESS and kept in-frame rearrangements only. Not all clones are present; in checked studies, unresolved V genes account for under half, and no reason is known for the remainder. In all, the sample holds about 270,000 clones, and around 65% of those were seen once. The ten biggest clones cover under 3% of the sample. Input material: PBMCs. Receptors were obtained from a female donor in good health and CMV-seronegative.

CDR3 loop: CTSSEEGGRAEQYF. For the CDR3, the DNA is TGCACCAGCAGCGAGGAGGGAGGGCGGGCCGAGCAGTACTTC. This rearrangement joins TRBV1 to TRBJ2-7; TRBD2, as called in the table, went unchecked against the DNA. TRBV1 has pseudogene status. There are 14 residues in the CDR3.

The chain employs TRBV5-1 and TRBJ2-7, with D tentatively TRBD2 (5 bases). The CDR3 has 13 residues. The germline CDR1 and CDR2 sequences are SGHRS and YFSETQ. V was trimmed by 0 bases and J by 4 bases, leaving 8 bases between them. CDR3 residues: CASSLAGEYEQYF. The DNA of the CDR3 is TGCGCCAGCAGCTTGGCCGGGGAGTACGAGCAGTACTTC.

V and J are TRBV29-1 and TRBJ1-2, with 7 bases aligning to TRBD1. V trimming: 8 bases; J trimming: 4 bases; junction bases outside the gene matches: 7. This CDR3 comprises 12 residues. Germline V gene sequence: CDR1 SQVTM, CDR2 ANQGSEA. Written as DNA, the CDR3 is TGCAGCCTCGGACAGGAGGGCTATGGCTACACCTTC. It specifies CSLGQEGYGYTF.

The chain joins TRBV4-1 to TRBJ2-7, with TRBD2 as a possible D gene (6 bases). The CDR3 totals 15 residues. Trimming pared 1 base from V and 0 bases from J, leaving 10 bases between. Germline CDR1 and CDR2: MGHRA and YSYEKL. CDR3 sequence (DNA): TGCGCCAGCAGCCAAGGGCTAGCGAGCTCCTACGAGCAGTACTTC. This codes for CASSQGLASSYEQYF.

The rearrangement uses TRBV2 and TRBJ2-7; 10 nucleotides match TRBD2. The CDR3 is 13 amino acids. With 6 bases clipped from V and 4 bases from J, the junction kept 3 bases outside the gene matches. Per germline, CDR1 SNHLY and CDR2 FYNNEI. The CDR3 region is CASSRLAGYEQYF. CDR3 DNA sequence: TGTGCCAGCAGCAGACTAGCGGGTTACGAGCAGTACTTC. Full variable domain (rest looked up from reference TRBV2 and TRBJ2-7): EPEVTQTPSHQVTQMGQEVILRCVPISNHLYFYWYRQILGQKVEFLVSFYNNEISEKSEIFDDQFSVERPDGSNFTLKIRSTKLEDSAMYFCASSRLAGYEQYFGPGTRLTVT.

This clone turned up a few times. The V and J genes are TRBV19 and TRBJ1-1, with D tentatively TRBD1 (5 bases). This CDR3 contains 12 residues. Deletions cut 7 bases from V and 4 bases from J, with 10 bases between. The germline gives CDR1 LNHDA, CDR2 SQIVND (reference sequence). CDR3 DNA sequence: TGTGCCAGTACAGGGTTGTTCACTGAAGCTTTCTTT. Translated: CASTGLFTEAFF.

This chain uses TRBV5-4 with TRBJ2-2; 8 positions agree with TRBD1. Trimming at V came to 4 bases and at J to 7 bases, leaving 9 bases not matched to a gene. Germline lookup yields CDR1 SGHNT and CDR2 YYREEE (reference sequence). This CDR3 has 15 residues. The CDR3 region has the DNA TGTGCCAGCAGCCAGCCAGGGGGCGATCACGGGGAGCTGTTTTTT. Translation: CASSQPGGDHGELFF.

The CDR3 DNA is TGTGCCAGCAGCTTTTCTACCGGGAGTGCCTACAATGAGCAGTTCTTC. Amino acids: CASSFSTGSAYNEQFF. This chain joins TRBV11-2 and TRBJ2-1; D is possibly TRBD2 (6 bases). The CDR3 totals 16 residues. The V end was cut by 3 bases, the J end by 2 bases, with 14 bases between. Germline assignment: CDR1 SGHAT and CDR2 FQNNGV.

The CDR3: CASNPLTGSSYEQYF. CDR3 in DNA: TGTGCCAGCAACCCTTTGACAGGGAGCTCCTACGAGCAGTACTTC. The chain recombines TRBV28 with TRBJ2-7; the match to TRBD1 covers 7 bases. This CDR3 has 15 amino acids. The V gene end was trimmed by 7 bases and the J gene end by 0 bases; junction bases not matched to a gene: 9. CDR1 and CDR2 from the germline V gene are MDHEN and SYDVKM. The variable domain in full, with the rest retrieved from reference TRBV28 and TRBJ2-7, is DVKVTQSSRYLVKRTGEKVFLECVQDMDHENMFWYRQDPGLGLRLIYFSYDVKMKEKGDIPEGYSVSREKKERFSLILESASTNQTSMYLCASNPLTGSSYEQYFGPGTRLTVT.

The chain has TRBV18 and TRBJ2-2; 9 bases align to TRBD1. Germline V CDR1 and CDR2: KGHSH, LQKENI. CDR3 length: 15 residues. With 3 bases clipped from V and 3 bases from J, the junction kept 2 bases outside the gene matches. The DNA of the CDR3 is TGTGCCAGCTCACCGGACAGGGGTGACACCGGGGAGCTGTTTTTT. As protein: CASSPDRGDTGELFF.

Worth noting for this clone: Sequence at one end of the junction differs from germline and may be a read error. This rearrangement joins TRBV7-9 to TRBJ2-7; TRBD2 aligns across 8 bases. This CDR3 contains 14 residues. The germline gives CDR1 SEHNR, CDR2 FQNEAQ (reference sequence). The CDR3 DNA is TGTTCCAGCAGCTTAGTCGGGAGGGAGTACGAGCAGTACTTC. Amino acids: CSSSLVGREYEQYF.

The CDR3 here is CASSLEDRMVGAFF. The CDR3 DNA reads TGCGCCAGCAGCTTGGAAGACAGGATGGTCGGAGCTTTCTTT. The V gene is TRBV5-1, the J gene TRBJ1-1; D perhaps matches TRBD1 (6 bases). V was shortened by 0 bases and J by 10 bases, with 16 bases between the two germline ends. The CDR3 extends over 14 amino acids. Germline V lookup: CDR1 SGHRS, CDR2 YFSETQ.

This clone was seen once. For the CDR3, the DNA is TGCGCCAGCAGCTTGGCGGGGGGATCGAGCACTGAAGCTTTCTTT. Protein product: CASSLAGGSSTEAFF. The chain carries TRBV5-1 and TRBJ1-1; tentative D call: TRBD1 (5 bases). The V end was cut by 0 bases, the J end by 4 bases, with 13 bases between. The germline V gene has CDR1 SGHRS and CDR2 YFSETQ. This CDR3 has 15 amino acids.

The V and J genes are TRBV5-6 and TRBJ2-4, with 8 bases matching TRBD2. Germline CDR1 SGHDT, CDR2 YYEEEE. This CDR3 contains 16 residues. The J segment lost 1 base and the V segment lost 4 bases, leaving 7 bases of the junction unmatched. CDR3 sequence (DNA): TGTGCCAGCAGCAAACTAGCGGCTGGGGCCAAAAACATTCAGTACTTC. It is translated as CASSKLAAGAKNIQYF.

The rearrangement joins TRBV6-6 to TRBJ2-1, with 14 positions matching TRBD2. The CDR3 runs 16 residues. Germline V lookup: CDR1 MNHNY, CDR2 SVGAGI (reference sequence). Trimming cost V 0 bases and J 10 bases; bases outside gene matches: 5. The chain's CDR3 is CASSYSTSGRAGEQFF. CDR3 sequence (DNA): TGTGCCAGCAGTTACTCGACTAGCGGGAGGGCGGGGGAGCAGTTCTTC.

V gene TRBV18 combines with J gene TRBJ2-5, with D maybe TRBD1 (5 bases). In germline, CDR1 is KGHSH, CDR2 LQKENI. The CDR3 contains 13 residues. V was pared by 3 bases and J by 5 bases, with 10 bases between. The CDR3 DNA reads TGTGCCAGCTCACCCCAGGGTTCGGAGACCCAGTACTTC. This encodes CASSPQGSETQYF.

CDR3 sequence reads: CASSARLGREATGANVLTF. CDR3 bases: TGTGCCAGCAGCGCCCGTCTTGGGCGGGAGGCGACTGGGGCCAACGTCCTGACTTTC. V and J are TRBV9 and TRBJ2-6; 8 bases align to TRBD2. CDR3 length: 19 amino acids. The junction had 13 bases not matched to a gene; V was cut back by 3 bases and J by 2 bases. In germline, CDR1 is SGDLS, CDR2 YYNGEE.

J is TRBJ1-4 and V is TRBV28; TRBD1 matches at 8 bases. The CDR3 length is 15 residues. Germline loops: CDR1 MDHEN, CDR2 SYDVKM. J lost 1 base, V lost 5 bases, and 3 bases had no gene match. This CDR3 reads CASSRTGGTNEKLFF. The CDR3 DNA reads TGTGCCAGCAGTCGTACAGGGGGAACTAATGAAAAACTGTTTTTT.